This T cell receptor (beta chain) was captured by sequencing in a study of tissue T cells after allogeneic stem cell transplantation. As to time point: mouse harvest day 14 after allogeneic transplant. Each mouse received 10^7 T-cell-depleted marrow cells plus 10^6 splenic CD5+ T cells by tail vein. Tissues came from B6→BALB/c major-mismatch GVHD mice at day 7 or 14. Study-level results: Few T cell clones were shared across patients, but motif clusters showed tissue-specific shared signatures.

For this clone: Antigen unknown. Mouse names are used for the genes.

Using immunoSEQ multiplex PCR, the repertoire was profiled, and TCRdb retains in-frame clones only, with some absent. The repertoire has roughly 5,000 clones, about 44% of them found once; the top ten carry about 20%. The TCR comes from a female BALB/c mouse given C57BL/6 T cells with graft-versus-host disease after an allogeneic hematopoietic cell transplant. Sequencing input: gut tissue.

The CDR3 spells CASSLPGYSGNTLYF. The CDR3 bases that were read are TGTGCCAGCTCTCTCCCAGGCTATTCTGGAAATACGCTCTAT. V and J are TRBV12-1 and TRBJ1-3; D is ambiguous. The read ends 1 residue early relative to the CDR3; the germline J gene fills the gap. V was cut by 0 bases and J by 0 bases, with 8 bases left in between. The CDR3 loop spans 15 amino acids. Germline loops: CDR1 SGHSN, CDR2 HYEKVE.